A single sample is the source of the 5 T cell receptor beta chains below, sequenced in a study of response to subunit inactivated influenza vaccine. TCRdb passed the RT-PCR reads through MiXCR, listing each CDR3 protein once. The data show about 780,000 distinct CDR3 sequences, with about 18% seen just once and roughly a tenth held by the top ten. The sequencing used PBMCs from blood, collected 4 to 6 days after vaccination. The receptors derive from a man aged 45-65 years who received an inactivated influenza vaccine.

The rearrangement uses TRBV20-1 and TRBJ2-3, with 7 nucleotides matching TRBD1. The CDR3 covers 13 residues. Germline CDR1 and CDR2: DFQATT and SNEGSKA (reference sequence). The junction had 4 bases not matched to a gene; V was cut back by 2 bases and J by 5 bases. CDR3 sequence (DNA): TGCAGTGCTAGAATTCGGGACAGAGATACGCAGTATTTT. Translating gives CSARIRDRDTQYF.

This clonotype was detected only a few times. V usage is TRBV3-1 and J usage is TRBJ2-1; D is undetermined. Looked up from germline, CDR1 is LGHDT and CDR2 is YNNKEL (reference sequence). The ends were cut back, 0 bases at V and 10 bases at J, with 7 bases in the middle. This CDR3 comprises 12 residues. CDR3 in DNA: TGTGCCAGCAGCCAAGATCCCCGAGAGCAGTTCTTC. This sequence encodes CASSQDPREQFF.

As DNA, the CDR3 is TGCAGTGCTAGGAAGGGGAGCACAGATACGCAGTATTTT. This gives the protein CSARKGSTDTQYF. The rearrangement joins TRBV20-1 to TRBJ2-3, with a tentative D call TRBD1 (5 bases). The germline V gene has CDR1 DFQATT and CDR2 SNEGSKA (reference sequence). The CDR3 sequence is 13 residues long. Trimming pared 3 bases from V and 0 bases from J, leaving 7 bases between.

A few counts support this clonotype. The V and J genes are TRBV5-1 and TRBJ2-1; 12 bases fit TRBD2. This CDR3 is 21 amino acids long. CDR1 is SGHRS, CDR2 YFSETQ, per germline. The V segment lost 0 bases and the J segment 5 bases; nucleotides outside the gene matches: 18. The CDR3 DNA reads as TGCGCCAGCAGCTTGGCCGGACTAGCGGGGTTTTATCCATCCGAGCACAATGAGCAGTTCTTC. Protein: CASSLAGLAGFYPSEHNEQFF.

This clonotype came up once. V gene TRBV29-1 combines with J gene TRBJ1-1; D is possibly TRBD1 (6 bases). Germline-derived CDR1 and CDR2 are SQVTM and ANQGSEA. V was trimmed by 6 bases and J by 1 base, leaving 12 bases between them. This CDR3 is 13 amino acids long. Here the CDR3 DNA reads TGCAGCGTGCTCAGGGGAGGGAACACTGAAGCTTTCTTT. Its protein product is CSVLRGGNTEAFF. The full variable domain, in which reference TRBV29-1 and TRBJ1-1 provide the parts outside the CDR3, is SAVISQKPSRDICQRGTSLTIQCQVDSQVTMMFWYRQQPGQSLTLIATANQGSEATYESGFVIDKFPISRPNLTFSTLTVSNMSPEDSSIYLCSVLRGGNTEAFFGQGTRLTVV.